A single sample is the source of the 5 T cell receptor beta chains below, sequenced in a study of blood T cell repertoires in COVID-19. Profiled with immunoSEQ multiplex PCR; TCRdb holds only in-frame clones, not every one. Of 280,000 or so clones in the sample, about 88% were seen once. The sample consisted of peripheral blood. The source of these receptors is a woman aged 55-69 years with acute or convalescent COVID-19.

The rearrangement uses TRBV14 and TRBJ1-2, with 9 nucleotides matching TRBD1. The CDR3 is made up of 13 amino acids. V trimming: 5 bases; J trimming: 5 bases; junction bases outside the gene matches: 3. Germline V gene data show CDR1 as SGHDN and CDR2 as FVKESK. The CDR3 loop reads CASSFGQGYGYTF. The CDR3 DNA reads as TGTGCCAGCAGCTTTGGACAGGGGTATGGCTACACCTTC.

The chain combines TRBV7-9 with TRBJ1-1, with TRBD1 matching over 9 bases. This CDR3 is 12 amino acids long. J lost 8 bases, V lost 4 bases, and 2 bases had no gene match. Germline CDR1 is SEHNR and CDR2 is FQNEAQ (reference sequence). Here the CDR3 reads CASSWTGVEAFF. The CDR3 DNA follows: TGTGCCAGCAGCTGGACAGGGGTAGAAGCTTTCTTT.

The CDR3 here is CASSLGQNSGNTIYF. In DNA form, the CDR3 reads TGCGCCAGCAGCTTGGGACAGAACTCTGGAAACACCATATATTTT. The J gene is TRBJ1-3, the V gene TRBV5-1, with D perhaps matching TRBD1 (5 bases). The length of the CDR3 is 15 residues. V lost 0 bases and J lost 0, with 7 bases in between. The V gene's germline CDR1 is SGHRS and CDR2 YFSETQ.

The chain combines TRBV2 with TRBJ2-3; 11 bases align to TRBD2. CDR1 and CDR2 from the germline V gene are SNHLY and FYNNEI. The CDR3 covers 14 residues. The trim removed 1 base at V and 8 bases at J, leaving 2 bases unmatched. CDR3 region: CASSEGLAGGTQYF. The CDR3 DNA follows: TGTGCCAGCAGTGAAGGGCTAGCGGGAGGTACGCAGTATTTT. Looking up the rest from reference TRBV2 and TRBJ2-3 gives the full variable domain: EPEVTQTPSHQVTQMGQEVILRCVPISNHLYFYWYRQILGQKVEFLVSFYNNEISEKSEIFDDQFSVERPDGSNFTLKIRSTKLEDSAMYFCASSEGLAGGTQYFGPGTRLTVL.

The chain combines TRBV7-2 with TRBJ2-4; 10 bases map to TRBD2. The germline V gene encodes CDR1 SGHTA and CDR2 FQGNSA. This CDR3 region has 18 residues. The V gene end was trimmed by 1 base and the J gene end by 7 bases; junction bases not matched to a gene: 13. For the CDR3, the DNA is TGTGCCAGCAGCTTAGATAGCGGGGGGTCTGGGGGAAGGAACATTCAGTACTTC. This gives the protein CASSLDSGGSGGRNIQYF.